This is a list of T cell receptor beta chains from one sample in a study of shared clonotypes between healthy human individuals. Some clones are missing from TCRdb's copy, which holds only in-frame ones; the method was immunoSEQ multiplex PCR. The sample includes about 2.5 million clones, around 92% seen only once; the top ten take around 0.38%. What was sequenced was naive CD4+ T cells from PBMCs. The source is a man aged 18 to 29 in good health. Some clones in this sample may be carry-over from other donors' samples. CDR3s include the opening cysteine and the closing phenylalanine or tryptophan. Fields, in order: clone size, V gene, J gene, D gene, CDR3 protein, CDR3 DNA. D genes are given only for firm matches. Only some rows state a clone size, as once, few, many or a class for expanded clones.

NA	TRBV6-5	TRBJ2-1	NA	CASRVEGGPGREQFF	TGTGCCAGCAGGGTGGAGGGGGGCCCGGGTCGTGAGCAGTTCTTC
NA	TRBV7-9	TRBJ2-7	NA	CASSPLARLLGEQYF	TGTGCCAGCAGCCCCCTTGCCCGGCTATTGGGAGAGCAGTACTTC
NA	TRBV7-9	TRBJ2-7	TRBD1	CASKPQGASYEQYF	TGTGCCAGCAAACCACAGGGGGCGTCTTACGAGCAGTACTTC
few	TRBV30	TRBJ1-1	NA	CAWSKQRNEAFF	TGTGCCTGGAGTAAACAGCGAAATGAAGCTTTCTTT
once	TRBV28	TRBJ2-7	TRBD1	CASSSPIGDRAIYEQYF	TGTGCCAGCAGTTCTCCTATCGGGGACAGGGCGATCTACGAGCAGTACTTC
NA	TRBV10-1	TRBJ2-2	TRBD1	CASSERNRGPAGELFF	TGCGCCAGCAGTGAAAGGAACAGGGGGCCGGCCGGGGAGCTGTTTTTT
few	TRBV5-1	TRBJ1-1	NA	CASSLAGHENTEAFF	TGCGCCAGCAGCTTGGCGGGACACGAGAACACTGAAGCTTTCTTT
NA	TRBV5-1	TRBJ2-3	NA	CASSLAVGDTQYF	TGCGCCAGCAGCTTGGCCGTCGGAGATACGCAGTATTTT
NA	TRBV7-3	TRBJ2-1	NA	CASSLNPYNEQFF	TGTGCCAGCAGCTTAAACCCTTACAATGAGCAGTTCTTC
NA	TRBV5-1	TRBJ1-4	NA	CASSKDRLGGGADEKLFF	TGCGCCAGCAGCAAAGACAGGCTCGGTGGTGGGGCTGATGAAAAACTGTTTTTT
NA	TRBV6-6	TRBJ2-1	TRBD2	CASTLHATSGWMEQFF	TGTGCCAGCACCCTGCACGCGACTAGCGGGTGGATGGAGCAGTTCTTC
NA	TRBV7-9	TRBJ1-4	TRBD1	CASSASGGEKLFF	TGTGCCAGCAGCGCCTCAGGGGGGGAAAAACTGTTTTTT
NA	TRBV28	TRBJ1-1	TRBD1	CASTSRQGAGAFF	TGTGCCAGCACGAGCCGACAGGGGGCCGGAGCTTTCTTT
NA	TRBV5-1	TRBJ1-1	TRBD1	CASSSGQDGGAFF	TGCGCCAGCAGCTCGGGACAGGATGGTGGAGCTTTCTTT
once	TRBV19	TRBJ2-4	NA	CASSPEAGIQYF	TGTGCCAGTAGTCCCGAGGCGGGCATTCAGTACTTC
NA	TRBV6-1	TRBJ1-2	NA	CASSERADYGYTF	TGTGCCAGCAGTGAAAGGGCAGACTATGGCTACACCTTC
NA	TRBV28	TRBJ1-2	NA	CASSFRAGNNYGYTF	TGTGCCAGCAGTTTCCGGGCGGGAAATAACTATGGCTACACCTTC
NA	TRBV7-2	TRBJ1-2	TRBD1	CASSSWTGSDYGYTF	TGTGCCAGCAGCTCCTGGACAGGGTCCGACTATGGCTACACCTTC
once	TRBV6-1	TRBJ1-2	NA	CASSAYRTRAYLEGYTF	TGTGCCAGCAGTGCTTATAGGACTAGAGCTTACCTGGAGGGCTACACCTTC
NA	TRBV29-1	TRBJ1-2	NA	CSAATGGANYGYTF	TGCAGCGCTGCGACCGGGGGAGCTAACTATGGCTACACCTTC
NA	TRBV6-5	TRBJ1-2	NA	CASSYSIQTSNYGYTF	TGTGCCAGCAGTTACTCTATCCAAACATCTAACTATGGCTACACCTTC
once	TRBV6-1	TRBJ1-4	NA	CASRGDLPEKLFF	TGTGCCAGCAGGGGGGACCTCCCTGAAAAACTGTTTTTT
once	TRBV9	TRBJ2-3	NA	CASSVERTDTQYF	TGTGCCAGCAGCGTGGAACGCACAGATACGCAGTATTTT
NA	TRBV2	TRBJ1-2	TRBD1	CASSSSTGLGYGYTF	TGTGCCAGCAGTAGCTCGACAGGGTTGGGCTATGGCTACACCTTC
once	TRBV9	TRBJ2-1	NA	CASSVGGGGPYNEQFF	TGTGCCAGCAGCGTAGGGGGGGGCGGCCCCTACAATGAGCAGTTCTTC
NA	TRBV7-9	TRBJ1-1	TRBD1	CASSPTGGLDEAFF	TGTGCCAGCAGCCCAACAGGGGGGTTGGATGAAGCTTTCTTT
NA	TRBV6-1	TRBJ2-7	NA	CASSRPGTQDYEQYF	TGTGCCAGCAGTCGACCCGGGACACAGGACTACGAGCAGTACTTC